This entry lists 27 T cell receptor beta chains sequenced from one sample in a study of identical twins listed by TCRdb under 2016. The library was generated by 5' RACE. Sequencing relied on an Illumina HiSeq 2000. Using fastp trimming at Q25 and MiXCR clonotype assembly, TCRdb reanalyzed the public sequencing data and kept in-frame beta chains. Entries are consolidated by CDR3 protein sequence, retaining the most common genes and DNA. This sample holds about 530,000 distinct CDR3 sequences; approximately 20% were observed only once. The ten largest clones represent approximately 0.52% of the sample. This sample was shared with a second study, whose subject was yellow fever vaccine responses in identical twins.

The sequenced material came from CD4+ T cells sorted from blood. The receptor set was obtained from a woman aged 18-29 years in good health.

This clonotype was counted a few times. The chain carries TRBV3-1 and TRBJ2-1; 8 bases fit TRBD2. The CDR3 is 15 residues long. CDR1 LGHDT and CDR2 YNNKEL come from the germline V gene (reference sequence). J was trimmed by 4 bases and V by 4 bases; bases with no gene match: 6. CDR3 coding DNA: TGTGCCAGCAGCCCGGGGGGGGTTAGGTACAATGAGCAGTTCTTC. Translation gives CASSPGGVRYNEQFF.

This clonotype has only a few counts. The rearrangement uses TRBV2 and TRBJ1-5, with 9 bases lining up with TRBD1. V trimming: 6 bases; J trimming: 5 bases; junction bases outside the gene matches: 8. There are 15 residues in the CDR3. Germline assignment: CDR1 SNHLY and CDR2 FYNNEI. This CDR3 reads CASRNLRDRDQPQHF. The CDR3 coding sequence is TGTGCCAGCAGAAACCTCCGGGACAGGGATCAGCCCCAGCATTTT. The variable domain in full, completed from reference TRBV2 and TRBJ1-5, reads EPEVTQTPSHQVTQMGQEVILRCVPISNHLYFYWYRQILGQKVEFLVSFYNNEISEKSEIFDDQFSVERPDGSNFTLKIRSTKLEDSAMYFCASRNLRDRDQPQHFGDGTRLSIL.

A few counts support this clonotype. The chain employs TRBV20-1 and TRBJ2-2; possibly TRBD1 for D (5 bases). This CDR3 has 15 residues. Germline CDR1 reads DFQATT; CDR2 reads SNEGSKA (reference sequence). Trimming stripped 6 bases from V and 2 bases from J, with 16 bases between. The CDR3 protein is CSAIDSFTNTGELFF. Here the CDR3 DNA reads TGCAGTGCAATTGACAGCTTTACAAACACCGGGGAGCTGTTTTTT.

This clonotype occurred a few times. The chain joins TRBV16 to TRBJ2-4; D is possibly TRBD1 or TRBD2 (6 bases each). The CDR3 has 12 residues. The germline gives CDR1 KGHSY, CDR2 FQNENV. V shed 6 bases and J shed 8 bases, with 11 bases lying between them. Written as DNA, the CDR3 is TGTGCCAGCAGTGGAGGGGGGTACATTCAGTACTTC. Translation gives CASSGGGYIQYF.

The V call is TRBV24-1, the J call TRBJ2-7, with D perhaps matching TRBD1 (6 bases). V was trimmed by 6 bases and J by 2 bases, leaving 13 bases between them. Germline V gene lookup returns CDR1 KGHDR and CDR2 SFDVKD. The CDR3 runs to 14 residues. The CDR3 region is CATSPTGLAYEQYF. CDR3 sequence (DNA): TGTGCCACCAGTCCAACAGGGTTGGCCTACGAGCAGTACTTC.

This clonotype showed up just a few times. J is TRBJ1-6 and V is TRBV11-3; D not resolved. Germline V CDR1 and CDR2: SGHNT, YENEEA. Between the trimmed V and J ends, which lost 1 base and 8 bases, there was a span of 6 bases. This CDR3 contains 13 residues. In DNA form, the CDR3 reads TGTGCCAGCAGCTTAGTTCTTTATTCACCCCTCCACTTT. Its translation: CASSLVLYSPLHF.

A few counts support this clonotype. The rearrangement uses TRBV12-3 or TRBV12-4 and TRBJ1-6; possible D gene TRBD1, 6 bases. V was cut by 3 bases and J by 9 bases, with 18 bases left in between. This CDR3 comprises 16 residues. This CDR3 reads CASSLAVGGATSPLHF. CDR3 DNA sequence: TGTGCCAGCAGTTTGGCCGTGGGGGGGGCAACTTCACCCCTCCACTTT.

This clonotype was seen a handful of times. This chain connects TRBV27 to TRBJ1-5; 7 positions match TRBD1. CDR3 size: 15 residues. Per the germline V gene, CDR1 is MNHEY and CDR2 is SMNVEV (reference sequence). With 5 bases clipped from V and 6 bases from J, the junction kept 10 bases outside the gene matches. The CDR3 spells CASSPRTGMVQPQHF. CDR3 DNA sequence: TGTGCCAGCAGTCCCCGGACAGGAATGGTTCAGCCCCAGCATTTT.

This chain connects TRBV4-2 to TRBJ2-6, with TRBD2 as a possible D gene (5 bases). Germline CDR1 reads LGHNA; CDR2 reads YNFKEQ. The CDR3 runs 18 residues. V was cut by 5 bases and J by 0 bases, with 17 bases left in between. This CDR3 reads CASSEGAGIGSGANVLTF. In nucleotides, the CDR3 is TGTGCCAGCAGCGAAGGTGCGGGTATAGGCTCTGGGGCCAACGTCCTGACTTTC.

The J gene is TRBJ2-1, the V gene TRBV29-1; D is possibly TRBD1 (6 bases). The V end was cut by 8 bases, the J end by 5 bases, with 16 bases between. The CDR3 has 13 amino acids. In germline, CDR1 is SQVTM, CDR2 ANQGSEA. This CDR3 reads CSLAGVGNNEQFF. CDR3 coding DNA: TGCAGCTTGGCAGGGGTGGGAAACAATGAGCAGTTCTTC.

In DNA, the CDR3 is TGTGCCAGCAGGGGACGAGGGGCCATGGAGACCCAGTACTTC. It translates to CASRGRGAMETQYF. The chain employs TRBV2 and TRBJ2-5, with D perhaps matching TRBD1 or TRBD2 (5 bases each). This CDR3 has 14 residues. Per the germline V gene, CDR1 is SNHLY and CDR2 is FYNNEI. V was shortened by 6 bases and J by 5 bases, with 16 bases between the two germline ends.

This chain uses TRBV5-1 with TRBJ2-5, with 8 bases lining up with TRBD2. The CDR3 contains 16 residues. Germline values: CDR1 SGHRS, CDR2 YFSETQ. J gave up 1 base and V 4 bases, and 9 bases lay outside the gene matches. CDR3 coding DNA: TGCGCCAGCAGCCCCCACGGGGGGGGCTCCCAAGAGACCCAGTACTTC. This encodes CASSPHGGGSQETQYF.

The chain uses TRBV5-1 and TRBJ2-3; D gene uncertain. Germline V gives CDR1 SGHRS, CDR2 YFSETQ. V was trimmed by 4 bases and J by 5 bases, leaving 14 bases between them. This CDR3 is built from 14 residues. The CDR3 DNA is TGCGCCAGCAGCCTGGCACAGATGAAAGATACGCAGTATTTT. It translates to CASSLAQMKDTQYF.

This clonotype appeared many times. This chain links TRBV3-1 with TRBJ2-1; 13 bases match TRBD2. The trim removed 6 bases at V and 6 bases at J, leaving 5 bases unmatched. CDR1 is LGHDT and CDR2 is YNNKEL in the germline V gene (reference sequence). This CDR3 contains 15 residues. Written as DNA, the CDR3 is TGTGCCAGCAGTTCCGGACTAGCGGGAGTCAATGAGCAGTTCTTC. Translating gives CASSSGLAGVNEQFF.

This clonotype has more than one count but fewer than ten. This rearrangement joins TRBV10-3 to TRBJ1-1, with a weak D call TRBD1 (6 bases). This CDR3 is 13 amino acids long. Trimming left V 8 bases short and J 2 bases short, with 12 bases between. CDR1 and CDR2 (germline): ENHRY, SYGVKD. The DNA of the CDR3 is TGTGCCATCCAGCAGGGGCAAAACACTGAAGCTTTCTTT. Translating gives CAIQQGQNTEAFF.

This clonotype was picked up a small number of times. The rearrangement joins TRBV24-1 to TRBJ1-2; D is possibly TRBD1 (5 bases). The CDR3 consists of 13 residues. The V gene's germline CDR1 is KGHDR and CDR2 SFDVKD. The V end was cut by 9 bases, the J end by 5 bases, with 15 bases between. The DNA of the CDR3 is TGTGCCACCGGGGGACTACCGGGGTATGGCTACACCTTC. Protein sequence: CATGGLPGYGYTF.

This clonotype was detected only a few times. This chain links TRBV28 with TRBJ2-5; 7 positions agree with TRBD2. Trimming at V came to 7 bases and at J to 5 bases, leaving 7 bases not matched to a gene. Germline values: CDR1 MDHEN, CDR2 SYDVKM. There are 13 residues in the CDR3. The chain's CDR3 is CASNTGGAETQYF. The DNA for the CDR3 is TGTGCCAGCAACACGGGAGGCGCGGAGACCCAGTACTTC.

The chain employs TRBV3-1 and TRBJ2-2, with 9 bases matching TRBD2. In germline, CDR1 is LGHDT, CDR2 YNNKEL (reference sequence). The CDR3 length is 17 residues. V shed 3 bases, J shed 3 bases, and the junction held 8 bases outside the gene matches. The CDR3 DNA sequence: TGTGCCAGCAGCCAGCCCATAGGGACTAGCCACACCGGGGAGCTGTTTTTT. This sequence encodes CASSQPIGTSHTGELFF.

V usage is TRBV12-5 and J usage is TRBJ1-5, with TRBD1 as a possible D gene (5 bases). This CDR3 is 16 amino acids long. V lost 5 bases to trimming and J lost 10 bases, with 24 bases between them. Germline CDR1 LGHNT, CDR2 FRNRAP. Here the CDR3 DNA reads TGTGCTAGTGGTGAGTCGATCGGGGACGCAGTTCTACCCCAGCATTTT. This gives the protein CASGESIGDAVLPQHF.

This clonotype was found a few times. This sequence joins TRBV7-4 and TRBJ1-5, with D possibly TRBD1 on 5 matching bases. Trimming stripped 5 bases from V and 0 bases from J, with 14 bases between. The CDR3 contains 16 residues. CDR1 SGHVT and CDR2 SQSDAQ come from the germline V gene. The CDR3 sequence is CASSRDRAYSNQPQHF. The CDR3 bases are TGTGCCAGCAGCCGGGACCGAGCCTATAGCAATCAGCCCCAGCATTTT.

The rearrangement joins TRBV7-9 to TRBJ1-1, with a tentative D call TRBD1 (6 bases). The germline gives CDR1 SEHNR, CDR2 FQNEAQ (reference sequence). The length of the CDR3 is 16 residues. V dropped 1 base and J dropped 4 bases, with 16 bases sitting between them. In nucleotides, the CDR3 is TGTGCCAGCAGCTTAGGAGTCACAGGGAAAGGCACTGAAGCTTTCTTT. It is translated as CASSLGVTGKGTEAFF.

The rearrangement joins TRBV19 to TRBJ1-5; D is undetermined. The germline V and J ends were trimmed by 1 base and 4 bases, with 8 bases remaining between them. Germline CDR1 reads LNHDA; CDR2 reads SQIVND (reference sequence). The CDR3 extends over 14 amino acids. For the CDR3, the DNA is TGTGCCAGTAGTATAGTGCGTGAAAATCAGCCCCAGCATTTT. This gives the protein CASSIVRENQPQHF.

The V and J genes are TRBV5-1 and TRBJ2-3; 13 bases are shared with TRBD2. With 0 bases clipped from V and 1 base from J, the junction kept 8 bases outside the gene matches. Germline CDR1 is SGHRS and CDR2 is YFSETQ. This CDR3 is built from 19 residues. CDR3: CASSLAGTSGKVGTDTQYF. CDR3 nucleotides: TGCGCCAGCAGCTTGGCCGGGACTAGCGGGAAAGTGGGCACAGATACGCAGTATTTT.

This clonotype appeared many times. The chain combines TRBV9 with TRBJ2-1; 7 positions match TRBD2. Germline lookup yields CDR1 SGDLS and CDR2 YYNGEE. The CDR3 is made up of 15 amino acids. V trimming: 0 bases; J trimming: 3 bases; junction bases outside the gene matches: 3. CDR3 amino acids: CASSVGIAGYNEQFF. The CDR3 DNA reads TGTGCCAGCAGCGTAGGTATAGCGGGCTACAATGAGCAGTTCTTC. The variable domain in full, with the rest retrieved from reference TRBV9 and TRBJ2-1, is DSGVTQTPKHLITATGQRVTLRCSPRSGDLSVYWYQQSLDQGLQFLIQYYNGEERAKGNILERFSAQQFPDLHSELNLSSLELGDSALYFCASSVGIAGYNEQFFGPGTRLTVL.

This clonotype was seen more than once but under ten times. V usage is TRBV28 and J usage is TRBJ2-7; no clear D. The germline V gene encodes CDR1 MDHEN and CDR2 SYDVKM. The CDR3 runs 11 residues. V dropped 5 bases and J dropped 6 bases, with 8 bases sitting between them. The DNA of the CDR3 is TGTGCCAGCAGTGCTACTTTCGAGCAGTACGTC. Its protein product is CASSATFEQYV.

J is TRBJ2-2 and V is TRBV7-2; the D is unclear. This CDR3 is built from 13 residues. Trimming took off 4 bases at V and 6 bases at J, with 9 bases between the two ends. Germline V gives CDR1 SGHTA, CDR2 FQGNSA. The CDR3 DNA reads TGTGCCAGCAGCTCCATAGTACCCGGGGAGCTGTTTTTT. It translates to CASSSIVPGELFF.

The genes are TRBV12-3 or TRBV12-4 and TRBJ2-1, with D possibly matching TRBD1 (6 bases). The CDR3 totals 14 residues. Trimming shortened V by 1 base and J by 8 bases, and 12 bases separated the two germline ends. The CDR3, as DNA: TGTGCCAGCAGTTTAGGGGTGGGGGCGCATGAGCAGTTCTTC. Protein: CASSLGVGAHEQFF.